The 18 T cell receptor beta chains listed next were all sequenced from one sample in a study of T cell responses to AZD1222 COVID-19 vaccine. Generated by immunoSEQ multiplex PCR, the TCRdb table keeps only in-frame clones and is missing some. The table lists 140,000 to 150,000 clones, about 90% of them singletons. Sequencing was performed on peripheral blood, taken on day 0 of AZD1222 vaccination. All receptors come from an adult in good health.

With respect to this clone: The same CDR3 arises from other DNA sequences in this sample as well. The chain couples TRBV3-1 (or the pseudogene TRBV3-2) to TRBJ1-5; TRBD1 might be the D (5 bases). Trimming pared 1 base from V and 2 bases from J, leaving 9 bases between. The V gene's germline CDR1 is LGHDT and CDR2 YNNKEL (reference sequence). This CDR3 has 15 residues. The CDR3 is CASSQGVGGNQPQHF. For the CDR3, the DNA is TGTGCCAGCAGCCAAGGGGTAGGGGGCAATCAGCCCCAGCATTTT.

This rearrangement joins TRBV7-6 to TRBJ2-7; D ambiguous. CDR3 length: 14 residues. Trimming left V 0 bases short and J 0 bases short, with 6 bases between. Germline-derived CDR1 and CDR2 are SGHVS and FNYEAQ. The CDR3 DNA reads as TGTGCCAGCAGCTTAGCGGGAAGCTCCTACGAGCAGTACTTC. It specifies CASSLAGSSYEQYF.

V and J are TRBV6-5 and TRBJ1-1; D is unclear. The CDR3 totals 12 residues. Between the trimmed V and J ends, which lost 0 bases and 11 bases, there was a span of 10 bases. Germline assignment: CDR1 MNHEY and CDR2 SVGAGI. The CDR3 spells CASSYSGGSAFF. The CDR3 nucleotides are TGTGCCAGCAGTTACTCAGGAGGTTCGGCTTTCTTT.

This sequence joins TRBV28 and TRBJ1-1, with TRBD1 identical over 8 bases. CDR3 length equals 14 residues. CDR1 MDHEN and CDR2 SYDVKM come from the germline V gene. With 8 bases clipped from V and 1 base from J, the junction kept 6 bases outside the gene matches. CDR3 bases: TGTGCCAGCGATATGACAGGGGCGAACACTGAAGCTTTCTTT. Encoded protein: CASDMTGANTEAFF.

The chain employs TRBV4-1 and TRBJ2-6; D call uncertain. The CDR3 contains 14 residues. The germline V gene has CDR1 MGHRA and CDR2 YSYEKL. The V end lost 3 bases, the J end lost 4 bases, and 7 bases lay between the germline ends. The DNA of the CDR3 is TGCGCCAGCAGCCAGGGGTTCGGGGCCAACGTCCTGACTTTC. Translated: CASSQGFGANVLTF.

The rearrangement uses TRBV6-5 and TRBJ1-5; possible D gene TRBD1, 6 bases. V lost 6 bases and J 2 bases, leaving 11 bases between the germline ends. This CDR3 has 14 residues. CDR1 and CDR2 (germline): MNHEY, SVGAGI. The CDR3: CASRGAGGNQPQHF. As DNA, the CDR3 is TGTGCCAGCAGGGGGGCCGGGGGCAATCAGCCCCAGCATTTT.

The chain combines TRBV4-1 with TRBJ1-5; D is ambiguous. Trimming removed 3 bases from V and 0 bases from J, with 9 bases in between. The CDR3 has 15 residues. Germline V lookup: CDR1 MGHRA, CDR2 YSYEKL. CDR3 coding DNA: TGCGCCAGCAGCCATAGCGGGTATAGCAATCAGCCCCAGCATTTT. Its translation: CASSHSGYSNQPQHF.

This sequence joins TRBV19 and TRBJ1-1; weak D call: TRBD1 (6 bases). With 0 bases removed from V and 1 base from J, the gap between germline ends came to 15 bases. CDR1 and CDR2 (germline): LNHDA, SQIVND (reference sequence). The CDR3 sequence is 17 residues long. The chain's CDR3 is CASSIELQGTANTEAFF. CDR3 nucleotides: TGTGCCAGTAGTATAGAATTACAGGGTACGGCGAACACTGAAGCTTTCTTT.

The chain employs TRBV6-4 and TRBJ2-1, with 10 nucleotides matching TRBD1. This CDR3 contains 13 residues. Unmatched junction bases numbered 5, after V lost 6 bases and J lost 9 bases. Germline CDR1 MRHNA, CDR2 SNTAGT. The CDR3, as DNA: TGTGCCAGCAGCGAGGACAGGGGGGCTGAGCAGTTCTTC. Translating it yields CASSEDRGAEQFF.

The V gene is TRBV4-2, the J gene TRBJ1-6; D may be TRBD1 (5 bases). V lost 1 base, J lost 8 bases, and 9 bases lay in between. Germline CDR1 reads LGHNA; CDR2 reads YNFKEQ. The CDR3 extends over 14 amino acids. The CDR3 DNA follows: TGTGCCAGCAGCCAAGCATTGGGGGATTCACCCCTCCACTTT. Its translation is CASSQALGDSPLHF.

V and J are TRBV19 and TRBJ1-5; D may be TRBD1 (6 bases). Trimming shortened V by 1 base and J by 6 bases, and 13 bases separated the two germline ends. The CDR3 contains 15 residues. Germline CDR1 is LNHDA and CDR2 is SQIVND (reference sequence). CDR3 nucleotides: TGTGCCAGTAGTATAGGCGGCGGGGGCAGTCAGCCCCAGCATTTT. Translation: CASSIGGGGSQPQHF.

This sequence joins TRBV4-1 and TRBJ1-6; 8 bases match TRBD1. V lost 3 bases and J lost 9; bases outside the gene matches: 7. This CDR3 comprises 15 residues. Germline lookup yields CDR1 MGHRA and CDR2 YSYEKL. The CDR3 loop is CASSQVRTGSSPLHF. In DNA form, the CDR3 reads TGCGCCAGCAGCCAGGTGAGGACAGGGTCTTCACCCCTCCACTTT.

The J gene is TRBJ2-3, the V gene TRBV7-9, with no clear D. V was clipped by 4 bases and J by 1 base, with 12 bases between them. Germline CDR1 is SEHNR and CDR2 is FQNEAQ (reference sequence). The CDR3 totals 15 residues. CDR3 in amino acids: CASSSSVLGTDTQYF. The CDR3 DNA sequence: TGTGCCAGCAGCTCCTCAGTTTTGGGCACAGATACGCAGTATTTT. The full variable domain, its missing parts supplied by reference TRBV7-9 and TRBJ2-3, is DTGVSQNPRHKITKRGQNVTFRCDPISEHNRLYWYRQTLGQGPEFLTYFQNEAQLEKSRLLSDRFSAERPKGSFSTLEIQRTEQGDSAMYLCASSSSVLGTDTQYFGPGTRLTVL.

In DNA, the CDR3 is TGTGCCAGCTCACCACCGTCACAGGGGGCAGGCGAGCAGTACTTC. Translating gives CASSPPSQGAGEQYF. V is TRBV18 and J is TRBJ2-7, with TRBD1 matching over 9 bases. Germline-derived CDR1 and CDR2 are KGHSH and LQKENI. The CDR3 is 15 residues long. The junction had 6 bases not matched to a gene; V was cut back by 0 bases and J by 6 bases.

The gene calls are TRBV11-1 and TRBJ2-4; unclear D gene. V gave up 4 bases and J gave up 0 bases, with 13 bases separating them. The CDR3 has 16 residues. The germline CDR1 and CDR2 sequences are SGHAT and FQDESV (reference sequence). The CDR3 DNA reads TGTGCCAGCAGCTCTTCCTTGCCCGTAGCCAAAAACATTCAGTACTTC. Amino acid sequence: CASSSSLPVAKNIQYF.

V gene TRBV29-1 combines with J gene TRBJ1-2; D is uncertain. The germline V and J ends were trimmed by 4 bases and 4 bases, with 10 bases remaining between them. This CDR3 region has 12 residues. Germline V CDR1 and CDR2: SQVTM, ANQGSEA. The CDR3 region is CSVGSNSYGYTF. The CDR3 DNA is TGCAGCGTTGGGAGTAACAGCTATGGCTACACCTTC.

The genes are TRBV28 and TRBJ1-5; the D is unclear. The V and J ends lost 3 bases and 0 bases respectively, with 3 bases between them. Germline assignment: CDR1 MDHEN and CDR2 SYDVKM. The CDR3 loop spans 13 amino acids. The CDR3 DNA reads TGTGCCAGCAGTTTCGATAGCAATCAGCCCCAGCATTTT. Translating it yields CASSFDSNQPQHF.

The rearrangement links TRBV3-1 (or the pseudogene TRBV3-2) to TRBJ1-1; the D is unclear. Germline V gene sequence: CDR1 LGHDT, CDR2 YNNKEL (reference sequence). V lost 4 bases to trimming and J lost 7 bases, with 16 bases between them. CDR3 length: 14 residues. As DNA, the CDR3 is TGTGCCAGCAGCCCACAACTTATAGGGAGTGAAGCTTTCTTT. Its protein is CASSPQLIGSEAFF.